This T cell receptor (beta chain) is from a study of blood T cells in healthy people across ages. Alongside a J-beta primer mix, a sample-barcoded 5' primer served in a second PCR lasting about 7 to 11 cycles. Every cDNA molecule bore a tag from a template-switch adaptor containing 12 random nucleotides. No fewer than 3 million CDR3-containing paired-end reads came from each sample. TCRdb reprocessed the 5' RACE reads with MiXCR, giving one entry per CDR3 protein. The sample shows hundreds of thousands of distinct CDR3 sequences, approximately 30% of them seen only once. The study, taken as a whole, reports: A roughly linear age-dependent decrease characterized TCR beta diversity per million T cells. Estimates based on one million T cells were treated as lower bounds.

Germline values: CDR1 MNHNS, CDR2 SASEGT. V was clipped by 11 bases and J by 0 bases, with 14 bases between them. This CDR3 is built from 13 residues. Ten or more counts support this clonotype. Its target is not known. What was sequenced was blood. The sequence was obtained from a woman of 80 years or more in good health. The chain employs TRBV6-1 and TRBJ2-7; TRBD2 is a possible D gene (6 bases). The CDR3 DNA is TGTGCCGCTCGGGACTCCCGCTCCTACGAGCAGTACTTC. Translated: CAARDSRSYEQYF.